This TCR beta chain emerged from a study of blood T cell repertoires in COVID-19. Study background: Spain, Italy and the United States supplied samples that represented acute and convalescent COVID-19. The analysed material was cDNA or gDNA that came from T cells, B-cell-depleted T cells, or PBMCs.

The germline V gene encodes CDR1 MDHEN and CDR2 SYDVKM. Germline trimming cut 9 bases from V and 0 bases from J; bases unmatched to any gene: 3. The CDR3 is 16 residues long. Study processing details: Amplified reference gene primers provided the basis for estimating nucleated cell counts. Profiling relied on immunoSEQ multiplex PCR, and the TCRdb table lists in-frame clones only, not all of them. For V, J and clone size, that table is used; D and trimming come from the DNA. The sample contains around 270,000 clones, more than 70% of which appear only once. The sequence was obtained from a woman in her forties or fifties with acute or convalescent COVID-19. The genes are TRBV28 and TRBJ2-1, with 15 nucleotides matching TRBD2. The sequenced sample consisted of peripheral blood. In DNA form, the CDR3 reads TGTGCCAGTGGGACTAGCGGGAGGACCTCCTACAATGAGCAGTTCTTC. Translated, it gives CASGTSGRTSYNEQFF. The full variable domain, completed using reference TRBV28 and TRBJ2-1, is DVKVTQSSRYLVKRTGEKVFLECVQDMDHENMFWYRQDPGLGLRLIYFSYDVKMKEKGDIPEGYSVSREKKERFSLILESASTNQTSMYLCASGTSGRTSYNEQFFGPGTRLTVL.